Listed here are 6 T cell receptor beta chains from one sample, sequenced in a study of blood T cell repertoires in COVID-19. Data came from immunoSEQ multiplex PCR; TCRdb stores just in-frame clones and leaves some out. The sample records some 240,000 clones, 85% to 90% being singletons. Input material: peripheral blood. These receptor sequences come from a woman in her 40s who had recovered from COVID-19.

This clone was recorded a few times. The CDR3 DNA reads TGTGCCAGCAGTTTTTGGCTTGCAGTGGACAATGAGCAGTTCTTC. It translates to CASSFWLAVDNEQFF. V is TRBV28 and J is TRBJ2-1; D remains ambiguous. V lost 3 bases and J lost 5, with 14 bases in between. The CDR3 runs 15 residues. From germline, CDR1 is MDHEN and CDR2 SYDVKM.

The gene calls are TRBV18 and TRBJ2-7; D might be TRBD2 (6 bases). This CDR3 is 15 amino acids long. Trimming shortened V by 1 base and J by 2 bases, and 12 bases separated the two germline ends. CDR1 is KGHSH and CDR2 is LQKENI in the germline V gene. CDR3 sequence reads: CASSPRGAGPYEQYF. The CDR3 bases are TGTGCCAGCTCACCACGCGGGGCAGGGCCCTACGAGCAGTACTTC.

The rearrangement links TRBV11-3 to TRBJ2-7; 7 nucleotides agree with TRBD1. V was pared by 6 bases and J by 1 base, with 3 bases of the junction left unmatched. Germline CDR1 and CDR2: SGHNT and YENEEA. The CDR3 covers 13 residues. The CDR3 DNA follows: TGTGCCAGCAGTTACAGGGGTTCCTACGAGCAGTACGTC. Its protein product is CASSYRGSYEQYV.

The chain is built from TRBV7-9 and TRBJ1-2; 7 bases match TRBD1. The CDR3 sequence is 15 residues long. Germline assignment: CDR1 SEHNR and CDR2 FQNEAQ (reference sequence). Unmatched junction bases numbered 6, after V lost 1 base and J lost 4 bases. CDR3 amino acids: CASSLEQDRAYGYTF. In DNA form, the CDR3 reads TGTGCCAGCAGCTTAGAGCAAGACAGGGCCTATGGCTACACCTTC.

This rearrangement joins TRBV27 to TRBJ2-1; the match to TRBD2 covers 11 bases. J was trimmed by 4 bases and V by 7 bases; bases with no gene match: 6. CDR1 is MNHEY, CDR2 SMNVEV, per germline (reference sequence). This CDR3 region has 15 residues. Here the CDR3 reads CASKLLAGGYNEQFF. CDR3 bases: TGTGCCAGCAAACTCCTAGCGGGGGGTTACAATGAGCAGTTCTTC.

CDR3 DNA: TGTGCCAGTAGTACCCCAGGGGCCGGCCAGCCCCAGCATTTT. It yields the protein CASSTPGAGQPQHF. The chain employs TRBV19 and TRBJ1-5; tentative D call: TRBD1 (6 bases). Germline loops: CDR1 LNHDA, CDR2 SQIVND (reference sequence). Deletions cut 4 bases from V and 7 bases from J, with 14 bases between. CDR3 length: 14 residues.